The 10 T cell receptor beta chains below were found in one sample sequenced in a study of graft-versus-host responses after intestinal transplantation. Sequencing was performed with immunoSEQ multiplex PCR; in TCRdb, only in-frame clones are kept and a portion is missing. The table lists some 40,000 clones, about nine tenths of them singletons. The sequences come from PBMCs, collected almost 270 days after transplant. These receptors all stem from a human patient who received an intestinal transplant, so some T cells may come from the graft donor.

CDR3 residues: CASSLAGTGGMNTEAFF. In DNA form, the CDR3 reads TGTGCCAGCAGCTTGGCCGGGACAGGGGGAATGAACACTGAAGCTTTCTTT. The genes are TRBV5-5 and TRBJ1-1; 11 nucleotides align to TRBD1. Trimming cost V 0 bases and J 0 bases; bases outside gene matches: 4. Germline V gene data show CDR1 as SGHKS and CDR2 as YYEKEE (reference sequence). This CDR3 comprises 17 residues.

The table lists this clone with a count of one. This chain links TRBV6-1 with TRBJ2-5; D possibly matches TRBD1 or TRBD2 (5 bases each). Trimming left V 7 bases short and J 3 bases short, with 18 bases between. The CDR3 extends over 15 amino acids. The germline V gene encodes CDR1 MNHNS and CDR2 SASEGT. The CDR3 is CASTMGPLREETQYF. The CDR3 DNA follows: TGTGCCAGCACAATGGGACCACTGAGGGAAGAGACCCAGTACTTC.

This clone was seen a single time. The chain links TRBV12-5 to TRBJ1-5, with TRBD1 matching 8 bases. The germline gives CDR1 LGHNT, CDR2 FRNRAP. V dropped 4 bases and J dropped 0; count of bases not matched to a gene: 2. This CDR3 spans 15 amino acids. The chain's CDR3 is CASGWTGPSNQPQHF. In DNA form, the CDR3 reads TGTGCTAGTGGTTGGACAGGGCCTAGCAATCAGCCCCAGCATTTT.

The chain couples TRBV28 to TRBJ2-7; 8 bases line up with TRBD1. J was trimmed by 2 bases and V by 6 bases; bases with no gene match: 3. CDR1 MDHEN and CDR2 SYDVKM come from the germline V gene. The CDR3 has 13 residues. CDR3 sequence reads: CASRDRDTYEQYF. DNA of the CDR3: TGTGCCAGCAGGGACAGGGATACCTACGAGCAGTACTTC.

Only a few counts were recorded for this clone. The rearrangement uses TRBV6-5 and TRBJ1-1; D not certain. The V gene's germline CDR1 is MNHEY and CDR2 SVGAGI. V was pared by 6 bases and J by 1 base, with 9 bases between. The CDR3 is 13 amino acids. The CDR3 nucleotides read TGTGCCAGCAGCCTCAACAAGAACACTGAAGCTTTCTTT. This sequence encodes CASSLNKNTEAFF.

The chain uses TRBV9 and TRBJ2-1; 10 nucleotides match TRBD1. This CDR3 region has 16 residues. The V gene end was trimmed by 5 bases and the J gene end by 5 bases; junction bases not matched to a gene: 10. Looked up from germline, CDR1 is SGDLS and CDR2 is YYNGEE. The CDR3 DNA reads TGTGCCAGCAGTGGGGGACAGGGGTACGGTAACAATGAGCAGTTCTTC. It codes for CASSGGQGYGNNEQFF.

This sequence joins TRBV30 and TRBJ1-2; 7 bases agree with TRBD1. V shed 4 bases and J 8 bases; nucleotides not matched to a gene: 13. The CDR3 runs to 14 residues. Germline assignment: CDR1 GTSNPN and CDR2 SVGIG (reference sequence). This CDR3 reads CAWTPTGTLGGYTF. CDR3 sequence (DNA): TGTGCCTGGACCCCGACAGGGACTCTAGGAGGCTACACCTTC.

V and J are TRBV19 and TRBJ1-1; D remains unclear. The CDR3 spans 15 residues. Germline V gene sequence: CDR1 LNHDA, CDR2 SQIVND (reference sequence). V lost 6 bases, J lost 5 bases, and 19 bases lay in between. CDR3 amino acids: CASRTGSTGGTEAFF. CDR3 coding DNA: TGTGCCAGTAGGACCGGGTCTACCGGCGGGACTGAAGCTTTCTTT.

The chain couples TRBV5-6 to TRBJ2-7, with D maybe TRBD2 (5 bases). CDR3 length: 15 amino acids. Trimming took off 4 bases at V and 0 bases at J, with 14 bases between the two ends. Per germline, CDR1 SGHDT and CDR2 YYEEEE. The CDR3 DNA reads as TGTGCCAGCAGCCTCCTAGCCACACTCTCCTACGAGCAGTACTTC. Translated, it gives CASSLLATLSYEQYF. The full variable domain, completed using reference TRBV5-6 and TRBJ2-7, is DAGVTQSPTHLIKTRGQQVTLRCSPKSGHDTVSWYQQALGQGPQFIFQYYEEEERQRGNFPDRFSGHQFPNYSSELNVNALLLGDSALYLCASSLLATLSYEQYFGPGTRLTVT.

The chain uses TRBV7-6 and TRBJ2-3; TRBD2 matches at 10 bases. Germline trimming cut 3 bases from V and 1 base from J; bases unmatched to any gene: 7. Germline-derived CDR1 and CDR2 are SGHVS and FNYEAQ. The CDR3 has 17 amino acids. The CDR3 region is CASSFLYTSGGTDTQYF. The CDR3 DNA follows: TGTGCCAGCAGCTTTCTCTACACTAGCGGGGGCACAGATACGCAGTATTTT.